This T cell receptor beta chain was identified during a study of T cells in Graves' hyperthyroidism and ophthalmopathy. RNA transcripts gave rise to amplified TCR beta CDR3 regions. The HTBI set primed first-round TCR CDR3 RT-PCR. TCRdb reprocessed the multiplex PCR reads via MiXCR and lists one record per CDR3 protein. The sample yields roughly 560,000 distinct CDR3 sequences, roughly 15% seen once. Study observations and caveats: Ophthalmopathy was separated from stable hyperthyroidism by a 13 V-J model.

The sample holds many counts of this clonotype. Its antigen remains unknown. The study included ophthalmopathy patients with Clinical Activity Score at least 3, NOSPECS grade at least 4 and duration under 3 months. V lost 3 bases and J lost 1, with 12 bases in between. From germline, CDR1 is LNHNV and CDR2 YYDKDF (reference sequence). CDR3 size: 15 residues. Source material: blood. The V call is TRBV15, the J call TRBJ2-5, with a tentative D call TRBD1 (5 bases). The TCR was taken from a woman aged 40-49 years with Graves' ophthalmopathy. DNA of the CDR3: TGTGCCACCAGCAGCCAGGGTAATTCCCAAGAGACCCAGTACTTC. Its translation: CATSSQGNSQETQYF.